This T cell receptor beta chain appears in the sequencing data of a study of T cells in localized non-small cell lung cancer. Study-wide points: Of the top 100 tumor clones, median around 62 were in adjacent lung, about 26 among its top 100. Investigators sequenced only a single tumor region, leaving heterogeneity possible. Uninvolved adjacent lung had higher T cell clonality than tumor and all other tissues.

Losses at the gene ends were 5 bases for V and 8 bases for J; bases not matched to a gene: 10. Germline lookup yields CDR1 SGHAT and CDR2 FQNNGV. The CDR3 length is 15 residues. Some clones are missing from TCRdb's copy, which holds only in-frame ones; the method was immunoSEQ multiplex PCR. The sample lists 25,000 to 35,000 clones; 88% were seen once. Details on this clone: The antigen is undetermined.

The clonotype originates from a female donor older than 55 with stage III squamous cell lung carcinoma. The rearrangement links TRBV11-2 to TRBJ2-1, with TRBD2 matching 9 bases. The sample in question was peripheral blood, obtained before any cancer treatment. The CDR3: CASSPGTSQSDEQFF. In DNA, the CDR3 is TGTGCCAGCAGCCCCGGGACTAGCCAGAGCGATGAGCAGTTCTTC.